The 9 T cell receptor beta chains given below trace back to one sample, sequenced in a study of cytomegalovirus exposure and HLA in healthy donors. Primers included in the PCR were 60 Vbeta and 13 Jbeta primers. Clones were sequenced by immunoSEQ multiplex PCR, and TCRdb holds only the in-frame ones, with some missing. Of 85,000 to 100,000 clones in the sample, about 75% were seen once. Sequenced input: PBMCs. The receptors were sampled from a woman aged 40 to 50 in good health and CMV-seronegative.

About this clone itself: One end of the junction is discordant with germline, which a read error may explain. V is TRBV19 and J is TRBJ1-5; D remains ambiguous. Per germline, CDR1 LNHDA and CDR2 SQIVND (reference sequence). This CDR3 region has 15 residues. The CDR3 region is CASSMDILSNQPRHF. CDR3 in DNA: TGTGCCAGTAGTATGGATATTCTTAGCAATCAGCCCCGGCATTTT.

This rearrangement joins TRBV6-1 to TRBJ1-2, with D tentatively TRBD1 (6 bases). This CDR3 region has 18 residues. CDR1 and CDR2 (germline): MNHNS, SASEGT. V lost 0 bases and J lost 3, with 20 bases in between. CDR3 loop: CASSEAMITGQSYYGYTF. The DNA of the CDR3 is TGTGCCAGCAGTGAAGCTATGATTACGGGACAAAGCTACTATGGCTACACCTTC.

The chain joins TRBV9 to TRBJ1-2, with unresolved D. Germline loops: CDR1 SGDLS, CDR2 YYNGEE. The CDR3 totals 13 residues. V dropped 4 bases and J dropped 5 bases, with 12 bases sitting between them. The CDR3 bases are TGTGCCAGCAGCCGGGAGCTCGGGTATGGCTACACCTTC. Translated, it gives CASSRELGYGYTF.

This clone was detected only a few times. The chain carries TRBV29-1 and TRBJ2-5; D is unresolved. V lost 4 bases and J lost 5, with 11 bases in between. This CDR3 has 12 amino acids. From germline, CDR1 is SQVTM and CDR2 ANQGSEA. CDR3 nucleotides: TGCAGCGTTGGTTCGGGTGGGGAGACCCAGTACTTC. It is translated as CSVGSGGETQYF. Full variable domain (outside the CDR3, taken from reference TRBV29-1 and TRBJ2-5): SAVISQKPSRDICQRGTSLTIQCQVDSQVTMMFWYRQQPGQSLTLIATANQGSEATYESGFVIDKFPISRPNLTFSTLTVSNMSPEDSSIYLCSVGSGGETQYFGPGTRLLVL.

A remark on this clone: A junction boundary mismatches the germline segment, possibly from a read error. The rearrangement links TRBV4-1 to TRBJ2-5; D gene uncertain. The CDR3 is 13 amino acids. Germline V gene sequence: CDR1 MGHRA, CDR2 YSYEKL. Written as DNA, the CDR3 is TGCGCCAGCAGCCAAACCTATGACCGGGTCCGGCACTTC. Translation: CASSQTYDRVRHF.

The V call is TRBV7-9, the J call TRBJ2-3, with TRBD1 identical over 10 bases. CDR3 length equals 17 residues. The V and J ends lost 2 bases and 7 bases, in that order; junction bases with no gene match: 12. Per germline, CDR1 SEHNR and CDR2 FQNEAQ (reference sequence). As DNA, the CDR3 is TGTGCCAGCAGCTTAAGAAGACAGGGGGCGAGGGGGCATACGCAGTATTTT. This sequence encodes CASSLRRQGARGHTQYF. The full variable domain, its missing parts supplied by reference TRBV7-9 and TRBJ2-3, is DTGVSQNPRHKITKRGQNVTFRCDPISEHNRLYWYRQTLGQGPEFLTYFQNEAQLEKSRLLSDRFSAERPKGSFSTLEIQRTEQGDSAMYLCASSLRRQGARGHTQYFGPGTRLTVL.

The V and J genes are TRBV30 and TRBJ2-7; TRBD1 might be the D (5 bases). CDR3 length equals 14 residues. V was clipped by 4 bases and J by 0 bases, with 13 bases between them. From germline, CDR1 is GTSNPN and CDR2 SVGIG (reference sequence). In nucleotides, the CDR3 is TGTGCCTGGATACCCGGACACCTCTCCTACGAGCAGTACTTC. It yields the protein CAWIPGHLSYEQYF.

The V call is TRBV7-2, the J call TRBJ2-7, with TRBD1 matching 7 bases. With V trimmed by 2 bases and J by 6 bases, 10 bases remained unmatched. The CDR3 has 15 amino acids. Germline CDR1 is SGHTA and CDR2 is FQGNSA. CDR3 DNA sequence: TGTGCCAGCAGCTTAACTAGGGGGCTGGGGGTCGAGCAGTACTTC. It is translated as CASSLTRGLGVEQYF.

V gene TRBV18 combines with J gene TRBJ1-1; 7 bases fit TRBD1. Germline V CDR1 and CDR2: KGHSH, LQKENI. V lost 0 bases and J lost 4; bases outside the gene matches: 8. This CDR3 comprises 16 residues. CDR3 sequence: CASSPPLTGYLTEAFF. The CDR3 coding sequence is TGTGCCAGCTCACCACCTTTGACAGGGTACCTCACTGAAGCTTTCTTT.